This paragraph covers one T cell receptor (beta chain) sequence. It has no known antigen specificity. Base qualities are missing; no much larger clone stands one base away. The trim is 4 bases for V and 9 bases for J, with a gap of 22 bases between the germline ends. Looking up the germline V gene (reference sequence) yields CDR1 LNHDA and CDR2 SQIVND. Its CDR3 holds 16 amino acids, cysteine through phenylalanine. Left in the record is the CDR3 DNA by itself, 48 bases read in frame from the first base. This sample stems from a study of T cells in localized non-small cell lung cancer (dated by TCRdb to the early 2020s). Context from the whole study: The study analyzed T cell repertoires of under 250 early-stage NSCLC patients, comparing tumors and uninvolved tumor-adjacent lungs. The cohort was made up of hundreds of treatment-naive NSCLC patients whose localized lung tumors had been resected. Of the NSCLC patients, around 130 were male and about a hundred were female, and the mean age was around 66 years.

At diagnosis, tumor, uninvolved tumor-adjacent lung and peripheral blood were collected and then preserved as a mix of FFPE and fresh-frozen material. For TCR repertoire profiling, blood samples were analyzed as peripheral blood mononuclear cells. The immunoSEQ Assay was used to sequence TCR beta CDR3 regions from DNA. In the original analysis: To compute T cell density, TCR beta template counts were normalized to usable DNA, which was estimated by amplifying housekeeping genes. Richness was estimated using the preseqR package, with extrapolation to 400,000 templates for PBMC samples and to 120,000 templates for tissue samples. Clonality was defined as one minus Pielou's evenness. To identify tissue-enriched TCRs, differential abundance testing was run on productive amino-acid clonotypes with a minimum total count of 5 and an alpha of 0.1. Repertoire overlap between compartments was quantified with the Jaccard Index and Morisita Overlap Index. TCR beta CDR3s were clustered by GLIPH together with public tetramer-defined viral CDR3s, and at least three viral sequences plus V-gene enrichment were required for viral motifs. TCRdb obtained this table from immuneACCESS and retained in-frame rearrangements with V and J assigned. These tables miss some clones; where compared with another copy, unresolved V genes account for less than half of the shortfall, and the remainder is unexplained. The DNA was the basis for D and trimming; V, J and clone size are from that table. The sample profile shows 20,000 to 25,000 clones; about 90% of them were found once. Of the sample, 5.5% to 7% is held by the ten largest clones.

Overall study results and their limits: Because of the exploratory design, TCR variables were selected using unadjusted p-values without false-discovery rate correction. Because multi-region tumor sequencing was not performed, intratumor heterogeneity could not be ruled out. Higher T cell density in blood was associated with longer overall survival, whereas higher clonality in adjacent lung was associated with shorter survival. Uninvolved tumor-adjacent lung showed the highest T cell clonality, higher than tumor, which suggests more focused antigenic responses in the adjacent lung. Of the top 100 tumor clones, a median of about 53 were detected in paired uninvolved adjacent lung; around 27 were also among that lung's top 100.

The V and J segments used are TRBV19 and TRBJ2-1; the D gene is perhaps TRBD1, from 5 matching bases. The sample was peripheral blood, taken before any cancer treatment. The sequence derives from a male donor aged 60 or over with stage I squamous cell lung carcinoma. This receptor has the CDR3 CASSSRALRAGGEQFF. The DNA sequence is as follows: TGTGCCAGTAGTAGTCGGGCCCTCAGGGCCGGTGGTGAGCAGTTCTTC.